The next 20 T cell receptor beta chains were all read from a single sample in a study of shared clonotypes between healthy human individuals. Profiling relied on immunoSEQ multiplex PCR, and the TCRdb table lists in-frame clones only, not all of them. Among roughly 300,000 clones listed, around 70% were seen once. Sequences were obtained from memory CD4+ T cells sorted from blood. As for subset: CD45RA-negative fraction. The receptors here all came from a man aged 30 to 39 in good health.

The chain has TRBV18 and TRBJ1-4; D is unclear. This CDR3 is built from 15 residues. Germline values: CDR1 KGHSH, CDR2 LQKENI. V was clipped by 2 bases and J by 8 bases, with 15 bases between them. The CDR3 reads CASSPEMAIREKLFF. The CDR3 DNA is TGTGCCAGCTCACCAGAAATGGCGATACGGGAAAAACTGTTTTTT.

The chain joins TRBV27 to TRBJ2-7, with TRBD2 matching 9 bases. The CDR3 extends over 15 amino acids. V lost 7 bases to trimming and J lost 3 bases; unmatched junction nucleotides: 10. Germline CDR1 reads MNHEY; CDR2 reads SMNVEV (reference sequence). The CDR3: CASTVDGTSLYEQYF. The CDR3 bases are TGTGCCAGCACCGTCGACGGGACTAGCCTCTACGAGCAGTACTTC.

This clone was counted once. V usage is TRBV4-3 and J usage is TRBJ1-5; no definite D call. Trimming pared 1 base from V and 0 bases from J, leaving 25 bases between. From germline, CDR1 is LGHNA and CDR2 YSLEER. The CDR3 has 21 amino acids. Written as DNA, the CDR3 is TGCGCCAGCAGCCAAGGAGAGAGAAATGGGAGCCCCTCCGATAGCAATCAGCCCCAGCATTTT. Its protein product is CASSQGERNGSPSDSNQPQHF.

This clone was detected many times. Within the sample, other DNA sequences also encode this same CDR3. The chain couples TRBV7-8 to TRBJ2-7; 8 bases agree with TRBD2. Germline values: CDR1 SGHVS, CDR2 FQNEAQ. This CDR3 spans 12 amino acids. The V and J ends lost 1 base and 7 bases, in that order; junction bases with no gene match: 0. The CDR3 coding sequence is TGTGCCAGCAGCTTAGGCGGGGGGGAGCAGTACTTC. It encodes CASSLGGGEQYF.

The gene calls are TRBV10-3 and TRBJ2-7, with TRBD2 matching 13 bases. The germline gives CDR1 ENHRY, CDR2 SYGVKD. The CDR3 is 15 residues long. Trimming at V came to 2 bases and at J to 6 bases, leaving 4 bases not matched to a gene. The chain's CDR3 is CAISEGLAGVGEQYF. The CDR3 bases are TGTGCCATCAGTGAGGGACTAGCGGGAGTGGGCGAGCAGTACTTC.

This clone was counted many times. The gene calls are TRBV27 and TRBJ2-7; a possible D gene is TRBD2 (6 bases). CDR1 MNHEY and CDR2 SMNVEV come from the germline V gene (reference sequence). V dropped 4 bases and J dropped 1 base, with 23 bases sitting between them. CDR3 length: 18 residues. The CDR3 DNA reads as TGTGCCAGCAGTTCCCAAAAAGCGGGCGGACTTAATTCCTACGAGCAGTACTTC. Its translation is CASSSQKAGGLNSYEQYF.

The CDR3 is CASRYSTDTQYF. The CDR3 DNA is TGTGCCAGCAGGTATAGCACAGATACGCAGTATTTT. The chain combines TRBV28 with TRBJ2-3; no firm D call. V was trimmed by 6 bases and J by 0 bases, leaving 4 bases between them. CDR3 length: 12 amino acids. CDR1 is MDHEN, CDR2 SYDVKM, per germline.

The V call is TRBV2, the J call TRBJ2-1; D call uncertain. The length of the CDR3 is 11 residues. Trimming pared 4 bases from V and 5 bases from J, leaving 3 bases between. Germline CDR1 SNHLY, CDR2 FYNNEI. Written as DNA, the CDR3 is TGTGCCAGCAGTGGGAACAATGAGCAGTTCTTC. Its protein is CASSGNNEQFF.

The rearrangement joins TRBV7-3 to TRBJ2-3; D is unresolved. The CDR3 is 13 residues long. Germline CDR1 is SGHTA and CDR2 is FQGTGA. Trimming left V 5 bases short and J 2 bases short, with 8 bases between. The CDR3, as DNA: TGTGCCAGCAGCCCAGGACCCACAGATACGCAGTATTTT. The encoded protein is CASSPGPTDTQYF.

V gene TRBV7-3 combines with J gene TRBJ2-3; 14 nucleotides align to TRBD2. The germline gives CDR1 SGHTA, CDR2 FQGTGA. The CDR3 length is 15 residues. V lost 4 bases to trimming and J lost 5 bases; unmatched junction nucleotides: 2. Here the CDR3 DNA reads TGTGCCAGCAGCTCGGGACTAGCGGGAGTAGATACGCAGTATTTT. This translates into CASSSGLAGVDTQYF.

The chain is built from TRBV18 and TRBJ2-5, with 8 nucleotides matching TRBD1. Germline V gene sequence: CDR1 KGHSH, CDR2 LQKENI. CDR3 length: 14 amino acids. The trim removed 2 bases at V and 3 bases at J, leaving 2 bases unmatched. The CDR3 bases are TGTGCCAGCTCACCAACGACAGGGGAAGAGACCCAGTACTTC. Translation: CASSPTTGEETQYF.

The chain carries TRBV6-5 and TRBJ2-1, with 7 bases identical to TRBD1. The germline CDR1 and CDR2 sequences are MNHEY and SVGAGI. V lost 4 bases, J lost 6 bases, and 6 bases stayed unmatched. This CDR3 spans 14 amino acids. The CDR3 spells CASSSRDSSNEQFF. Here the CDR3 DNA reads TGTGCCAGCAGTTCCCGGGACAGTTCCAATGAGCAGTTCTTC.

The genes are TRBV18 and TRBJ1-5; D is uncertain. V lost 2 bases and J lost 5, with 10 bases in between. Germline V gene sequence: CDR1 KGHSH, CDR2 LQKENI. This CDR3 is 14 amino acids long. CDR3: CASSPSYTDQPQHF. CDR3 nucleotides: TGTGCCAGCTCACCATCGTACACGGATCAGCCCCAGCATTTT.

The chain carries TRBV7-2 and TRBJ2-7, with TRBD2 as a possible D gene (6 bases). The CDR3 is made up of 11 amino acids. Trimming left V 4 bases short and J 5 bases short, with 6 bases between. Germline V gives CDR1 SGHTA, CDR2 FQGNSA. This chain's CDR3 is CASSSGDEQYF. The DNA for the CDR3 is TGTGCCAGCAGCTCGGGGGACGAGCAGTACTTC.

This chain uses TRBV27 with TRBJ1-2; 7 bases line up with TRBD1. The trim removed 7 bases at V and 5 bases at J, leaving 10 bases unmatched. The germline V gene encodes CDR1 MNHEY and CDR2 SMNVEV (reference sequence). This CDR3 spans 14 amino acids. CDR3 sequence: CASTRTGTDYGYTF. DNA for the CDR3: TGTGCCAGCACCCGCACCGGGACAGATTATGGCTACACCTTC.

The rearrangement uses TRBV5-1 and TRBJ2-7, with unresolved D. The CDR3 runs to 11 residues. Trimming removed 1 base at V and 7 bases at J, with 6 bases between. Germline V gene lookup returns CDR1 SGHRS and CDR2 YFSETQ. The CDR3, as DNA: TGCGCCAGCAGCTTGTACGGGGAGCAGTACTTC. Amino acids: CASSLYGEQYF.

The chain links TRBV7-8 to TRBJ2-1; maybe TRBD1 (6 bases). Trimming removed 4 bases at V and 2 bases at J, with 15 bases between. The germline CDR1 and CDR2 sequences are SGHVS and FQNEAQ. The CDR3 is made up of 16 amino acids. The CDR3 region is CASSSYRAPTYNEQFF. CDR3 bases: TGTGCCAGCAGCTCGTACAGGGCCCCCACCTACAATGAGCAGTTCTTC.

J is TRBJ2-7 and V is TRBV30; D may be TRBD1 (6 bases). Germline lookup yields CDR1 GTSNPN and CDR2 SVGIG (reference sequence). The CDR3 extends over 15 amino acids. Trimming removed 0 bases at V and 4 bases at J, with 16 bases between. The CDR3 nucleotides are TGTGCCTGGAGTGTATGGCAGGGGCTGACTTACGAGCAGTACTTC. This codes for CAWSVWQGLTYEQYF.

This sequence joins TRBV14 and TRBJ1-2; D remains ambiguous. The CDR3 runs to 13 residues. The V and J ends lost 1 base and 2 bases respectively, with 5 bases between them. CDR1 is SGHDN and CDR2 is FVKESK in the germline V gene. CDR3 nucleotides: TGTGCCAGCAGCCAAGCATTAAACTATGGCTACACCTTC. As protein: CASSQALNYGYTF. The full variable domain, in which reference TRBV14 and TRBJ1-2 provide the parts outside the CDR3, is EAGVTQFPSHSVIEKGQTVTLRCDPISGHDNLYWYRRVMGKEIKFLLHFVKESKQDESGMPNNRFLAERTGGTYSTLKVQPAELEDSGVYFCASSQALNYGYTFGSGTRLTVV.

The V call is TRBV19, the J call TRBJ1-2; D possibly corresponds to TRBD1 (6 bases). The germline V gene encodes CDR1 LNHDA and CDR2 SQIVND (reference sequence). The V gene lost 7 bases and the J gene lost 2 bases, with 14 bases spanning the gap. The CDR3 runs to 14 residues. The chain's CDR3 is CASIPDRRNYGYTF. The CDR3 DNA is TGTGCCAGTATCCCCGACAGGAGAAACTATGGCTACACCTTC.